This TCR beta chain was captured by sequencing in a study of CD8 T cells in ankylosing spondylitis. Quantitative barcoded 5'-RACE was used to prepare TCR beta libraries. TCRdb fed the 5' RACE reads into MiXCR, producing one record per CDR3 protein. The table shows over 700,000 distinct CDR3 sequences, with 15% to 20% occurring only once. On this clonotype itself: As yet, its antigen is unknown.

Findings and limits, study-wide: A motif of eight or nine highly homologous TCR beta variants was seen as apparently characteristic of ankylosing spondylitis blood. Peripheral blood samples showed relatively rare disease-linked clones, and these clones were CD8+. Prior work had noted some motif variants in reactive arthritis blood and synovial fluid. From matched ankylosing spondylitis synovial fluid, disease-linked clones were reportedly recovered at significantly enriched levels.

Germline lookup yields CDR1 SGHRS and CDR2 YFSETQ. Trimming removed 2 bases at V and 7 bases at J, with 10 bases between. The CDR3 sequence is 13 residues long. The sequenced material came from blood, either unsorted or a sorted T cell fraction (not recorded which). The V gene is TRBV5-1, the J gene TRBJ2-1; D is possibly TRBD1 or TRBD2 (6 bases each). The TCR originated in a male donor with ankylosing spondylitis. The CDR3 is CASSFRGLNEQFF. DNA for the CDR3: TGCGCCAGCAGCTTTCGGGGGCTGAATGAGCAGTTCTTC.